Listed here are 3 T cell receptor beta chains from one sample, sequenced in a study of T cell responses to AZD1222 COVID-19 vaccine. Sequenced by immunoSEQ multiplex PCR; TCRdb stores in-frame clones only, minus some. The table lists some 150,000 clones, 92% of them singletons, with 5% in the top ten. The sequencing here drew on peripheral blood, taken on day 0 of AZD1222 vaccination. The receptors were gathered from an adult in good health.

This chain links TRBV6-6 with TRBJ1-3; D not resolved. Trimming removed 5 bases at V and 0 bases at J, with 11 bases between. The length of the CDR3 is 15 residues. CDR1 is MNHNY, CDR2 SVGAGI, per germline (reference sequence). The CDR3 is CASSQQQISGNTIYF. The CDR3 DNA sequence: TGTGCCAGCAGTCAGCAACAGATCTCTGGAAACACCATATATTTT.

The CDR3: CASSPERPTSTDTQYF. The DNA of the CDR3 is TGTGCCAGCAGCCCCGAGAGACCGACTAGCACAGATACGCAGTATTTT. This rearrangement joins TRBV28 to TRBJ2-3, with unresolved D. The CDR3 loop spans 16 amino acids. CDR1 is MDHEN, CDR2 SYDVKM, per germline. With 6 bases removed from V and 0 bases from J, the gap between germline ends came to 16 bases.

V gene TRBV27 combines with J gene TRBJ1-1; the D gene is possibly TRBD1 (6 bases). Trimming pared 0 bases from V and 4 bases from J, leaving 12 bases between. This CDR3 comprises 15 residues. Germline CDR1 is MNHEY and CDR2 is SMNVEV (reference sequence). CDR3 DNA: TGTGCCAGCAGTTTATCCCTCGGGACACCCACTGAAGCTTTCTTT. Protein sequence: CASSLSLGTPTEAFF.